The clone carrying this T cell receptor (beta chain) appeared a single time. The sample belongs to a study of T cell changes during pregnancy in multiple sclerosis. Germline-derived CDR1 and CDR2 are SGDLS and YYNGEE. With 0 bases removed from V and 3 bases from J, the gap between germline ends came to 9 bases. The CDR3 totals 14 residues. Assay: immunoSEQ multiplex PCR; the TCRdb copy retains only in-frame clones and omits some. This table has roughly 99,000 clones, 80% to 95% appearing once. The TCR was taken from a female donor in good health, enrolled as a control in a pregnancy study. Specimen: peripheral blood, collected in the third trimester of pregnancy. The chain combines TRBV9 with TRBJ2-5; no reliable D call. CDR3 amino acids: CASSVGYSEETQYF. In DNA form, the CDR3 reads TGTGCCAGCAGCGTAGGTTATTCTGAAGAGACCCAGTACTTC. The variable domain in full, completed from reference TRBV9 and TRBJ2-5, reads DSGVTQTPKHLITATGQRVTLRCSPRSGDLSVYWYQQSLDQGLQFLIQYYNGEERAKGNILERFSAQQFPDLHSELNLSSLELGDSALYFCASSVGYSEETQYFGPGTRLLVL.